This record covers a single TCR beta chain. Followed over time, Seattle patients had been enrolled while infection was active. The data were taken from a study of blood T cell repertoires in COVID-19. Across the study: COVID-19 samples from acute and convalescent phases originated in the United States, Italy and Spain. From T cells, B-cell-depleted T cells, or PBMCs came the material, which was cDNA or gDNA.

How the authors handled the data: Scientists estimated how many nucleated cells there were by amplifying reference gene primers. Only in-frame clones appear in the TCRdb table, and some are missing; sequencing was by immunoSEQ multiplex PCR. V and J calls and clone size come straight from that table; D and trimming were deduced from the DNA. The table records around 60,000 clones, 72% of them present only once. Germline V lookup: CDR1 SGHTA, CDR2 FQGNSA. The CDR3 runs to 18 residues. Trimming took off 3 bases at V and 3 bases at J, with 20 bases between the two ends. The sequenced sample was peripheral blood. The chain recombines TRBV7-2 with TRBJ2-2, with D perhaps TRBD2 (5 bases). The sequence was collected from a woman aged 65 to 85 with COVID-19, enrolled during active disease. Here the CDR3 reads CASSFRPPWRVDTGELFF. For the CDR3, the DNA is TGTGCCAGCAGCTTCAGACCGCCTTGGCGGGTGGACACCGGGGAGCTGTTTTTT.